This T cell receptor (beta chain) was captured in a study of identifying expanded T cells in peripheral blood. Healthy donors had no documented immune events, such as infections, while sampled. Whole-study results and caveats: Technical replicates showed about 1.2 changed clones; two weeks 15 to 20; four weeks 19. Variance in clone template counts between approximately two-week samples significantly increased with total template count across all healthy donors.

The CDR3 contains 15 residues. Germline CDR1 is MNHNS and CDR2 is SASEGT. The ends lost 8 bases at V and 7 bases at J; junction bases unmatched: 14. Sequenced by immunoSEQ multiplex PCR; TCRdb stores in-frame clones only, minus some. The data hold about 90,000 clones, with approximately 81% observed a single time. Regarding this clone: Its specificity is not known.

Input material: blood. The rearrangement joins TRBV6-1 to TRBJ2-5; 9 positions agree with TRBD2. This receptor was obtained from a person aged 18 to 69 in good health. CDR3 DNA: TGTGCCAGCGAGCGCGGGGGGGCCCTTAGAGGGACCCAGTACTTC. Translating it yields CASERGGALRGTQYF.